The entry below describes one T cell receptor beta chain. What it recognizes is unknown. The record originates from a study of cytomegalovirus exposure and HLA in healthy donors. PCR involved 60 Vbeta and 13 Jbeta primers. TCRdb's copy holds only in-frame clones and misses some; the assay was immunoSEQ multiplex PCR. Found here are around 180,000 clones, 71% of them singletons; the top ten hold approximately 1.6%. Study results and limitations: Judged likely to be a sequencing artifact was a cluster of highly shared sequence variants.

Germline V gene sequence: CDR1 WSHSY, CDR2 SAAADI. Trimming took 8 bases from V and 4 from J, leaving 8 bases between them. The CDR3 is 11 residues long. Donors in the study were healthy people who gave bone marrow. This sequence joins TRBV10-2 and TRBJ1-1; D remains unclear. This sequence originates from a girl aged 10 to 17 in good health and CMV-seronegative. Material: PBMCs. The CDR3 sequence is CASGGGTEAFF. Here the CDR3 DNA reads TGCGCCAGCGGAGGCGGCACTGAAGCTTTCTTT.